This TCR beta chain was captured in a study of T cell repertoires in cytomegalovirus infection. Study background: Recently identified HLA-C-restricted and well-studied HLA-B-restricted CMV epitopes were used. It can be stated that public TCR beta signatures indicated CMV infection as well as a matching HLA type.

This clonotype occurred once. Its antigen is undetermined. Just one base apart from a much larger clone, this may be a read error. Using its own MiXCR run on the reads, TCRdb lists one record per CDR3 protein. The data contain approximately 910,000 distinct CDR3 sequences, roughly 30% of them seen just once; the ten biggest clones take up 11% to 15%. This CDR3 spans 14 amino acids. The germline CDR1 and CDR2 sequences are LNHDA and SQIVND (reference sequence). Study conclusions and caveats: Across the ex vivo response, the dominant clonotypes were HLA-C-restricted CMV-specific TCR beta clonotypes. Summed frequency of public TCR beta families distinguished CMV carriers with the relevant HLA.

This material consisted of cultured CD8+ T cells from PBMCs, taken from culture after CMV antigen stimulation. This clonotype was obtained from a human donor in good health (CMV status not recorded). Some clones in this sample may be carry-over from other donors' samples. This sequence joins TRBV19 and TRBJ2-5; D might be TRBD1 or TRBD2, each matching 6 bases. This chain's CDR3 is CASSSGGGEESQYF. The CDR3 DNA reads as TGTGCCAGTAGTTCCGGGGGCGGAGAAGAGTCCCAGTACTTC.